This paragraph reports one T cell receptor beta chain. Its antigen is not identified. The sample originates from a study of cytomegalovirus exposure and HLA in healthy donors. Findings of the study overall: Reports indicated that the classifier achieved high specificity and sensitivity in diagnosing cytomegalovirus status. Within an earlier analysis, most TCR beta V segments proved productive either about 87% or about 30% of the time. Donors belonging to an Asian-associated ancestry cluster reportedly showed fewer N-insertions in productive TCRs than the approximately 700-donor mean, according to what a later analysis found. CMV serostatus was the only immune exposure information that was available.

The V gene's germline CDR1 is LGHNA and CDR2 YSLEER. The CDR3 sequence is 13 residues long. The V gene lost 2 bases and the J gene lost 6 bases, with 10 bases spanning the gap. A multiplex PCR was run with 60 Vbeta primers and 13 Jbeta primers. The repertoire was sequenced with immunoSEQ multiplex PCR; TCRdb's copy has only in-frame clones and lacks some. The repertoire holds over 200,000 clones, with around 89% as singletons. Sequenced: PBMCs. The chain links TRBV4-3 to TRBJ1-2; perhaps TRBD1 as D (5 bases). This clonotype was obtained from a young woman in good health and CMV-seronegative. In DNA form, the CDR3 reads TGCGCCAGCAGCCAAATAGGGGCCGATGGCTACACCTTC. It encodes CASSQIGADGYTF.